The 3 T cell receptor beta chains in this list originate from one sample, sequenced in a study of blood T cell repertoires in COVID-19. Sequenced by immunoSEQ multiplex PCR; TCRdb stores in-frame clones only, minus some. This sample carries 71,000 or so clones, over 80% of them seen once, and the ten largest clones take just over 8%. What was sequenced was peripheral blood. The origin of the receptors is a man aged 45-65 years with active COVID-19.

This chain connects TRBV10-3 to TRBJ2-7; 8 bases agree with TRBD1. CDR3 length: 14 residues. CDR1 is ENHRY and CDR2 is SYGVKD in the germline V gene. The junction had 3 bases not matched to a gene; V was cut back by 3 bases and J by 2 bases. The CDR3, as DNA: TGTGCCATCAGTGACGGACAGGGCCCCTACGAGCAGTACTTC. It encodes CAISDGQGPYEQYF.

The CDR3 region has the DNA TGCGCCAGCAGCCAAGCCACTACTGCCCCTTACCCTAATCTAGCCAAAAACATTCAGTACTTC. This sequence encodes CASSQATTAPYPNLAKNIQYF. The chain is built from TRBV4-1 and TRBJ2-4, with D uncertain. V was cut by 1 base and J by 0 bases, with 25 bases left in between. The CDR3 spans 21 residues. Germline lookup yields CDR1 MGHRA and CDR2 YSYEKL.

The rearrangement links TRBV11-3 to TRBJ1-2; possibly TRBD1 for D (6 bases). The CDR3 covers 14 residues. CDR1 is SGHNT, CDR2 YENEEA, per germline. The germline V and J ends were trimmed by 3 bases and 4 bases, with 12 bases remaining between them. In nucleotides, the CDR3 is TGTGCCAGCAGCTTTAAGGGGGGGACCTATGGCTACACCTTC. It specifies CASSFKGGTYGYTF.